Listed below are T cell receptor beta chains from one sample, sequenced in a study of blood T cell repertoires in COVID-19. Clones were sequenced by immunoSEQ multiplex PCR, and TCRdb holds only the in-frame ones, with some missing. The sample shows about 400,000 clones, roughly 84% of them seen only once. The sample consisted of PBMCs or T cells enriched from blood (not recorded which). The source is a woman aged 25 to 45 who had recovered from COVID-19. The CDR3 runs from the conserved cysteine through the conserved F or W. The order of the fields is D gene, V gene, J gene, clone size, CDR3 protein, CDR3 DNA. The D gene is left open where the match is weak. Not every row has a clone size; where given, it reads once, few, many or a size class.

TRBD1,TRBV28,TRBJ1-5,-,CASSIGTGYYQPQHF,TGTGCCAGCAGCATAGGGACAGGGTATTATCAGCCCCAGCATTTT
TRBD1,TRBV14,TRBJ2-5,once,CASSQARGQETQYF,TGTGCCAGCAGCCAAGCCAGGGGGCAGGAGACCCAGTACTTC
-,TRBV28,TRBJ2-1,-,CASTNRREIQGEQFF,TGTGCCAGCACCAATCGGAGGGAGATCCAGGGTGAGCAGTTCTTC
-,TRBV11-2,TRBJ1-1,-,CASSQPPLMGMNTEAFF,TGTGCCAGCAGCCAACCACCCCTCATGGGCATGAACACTGAAGCTTTCTTT
-,TRBV20-1,TRBJ1-5,-,CSASGGVDQPQHF,TGCAGTGCTAGTGGGGGGGTCGATCAGCCCCAGCATTTT
TRBD1,TRBV5-1,TRBJ1-2,-,CASSLGGTSTGDGYTF,TGCGCCAGCAGCTTGGGGGGAACCTCAACAGGGGATGGCTACACCTTC
-,TRBV19,TRBJ1-1,-,CASSILLQYEAFF,TGTGCCAGTAGTATACTATTACAGTATGAAGCTTTCTTT
-,TRBV18,TRBJ1-1,once,CASSPTGQNLNTEAFF,TGTGCCAGCTCACCGACAGGACAAAACTTGAACACTGAAGCTTTCTTT
TRBD1,TRBV3-1/TRBV3-2,TRBJ1-6,-,CASSHDPRTGGDSPLHF,TGTGCCAGCAGCCACGATCCCCGGACAGGGGGCGATTCACCCCTCCACTTT
-,TRBV6-5,TRBJ1-3,-,CASRQASGNTIYF,TGTGCCAGCAGACAGGCCTCTGGAAACACCATATATTTT
-,TRBV21-1,TRBJ1-2,-,CASSKVGRGDYGYTF,TGTGCCAGCAGCAAAGTGGGCAGGGGGGACTATGGCTACACCTTC
TRBD2,TRBV6-5,TRBJ2-7,-,CASRPSGFYEQYF,TGTGCCAGCAGACCTAGCGGGTTCTACGAGCAGTACTTC
-,TRBV28,TRBJ1-2,-,CASSLGTQRGYTF,TGTGCCAGCAGTTTGGGGACACAACGGGGCTACACCTTC
-,TRBV5-1,TRBJ1-1,-,CASSLAPGGAGTEAFF,TGCGCCAGCAGCTTGGCCCCCGGGGGGGCGGGGACTGAAGCTTTCTTT
TRBD2,TRBV9,TRBJ2-1,-,CASSASTSGGAKYNEQFF,TGTGCCAGCAGCGCATCGACTAGCGGGGGGGCAAAATACAATGAGCAGTTCTTC
TRBD1,TRBV5-1,TRBJ1-6,-,CASSLDVATGTGYGSPLHF,TGCGCCAGCAGCTTGGATGTGGCGACAGGGACAGGGTATGGTTCACCCCTCCACTTT